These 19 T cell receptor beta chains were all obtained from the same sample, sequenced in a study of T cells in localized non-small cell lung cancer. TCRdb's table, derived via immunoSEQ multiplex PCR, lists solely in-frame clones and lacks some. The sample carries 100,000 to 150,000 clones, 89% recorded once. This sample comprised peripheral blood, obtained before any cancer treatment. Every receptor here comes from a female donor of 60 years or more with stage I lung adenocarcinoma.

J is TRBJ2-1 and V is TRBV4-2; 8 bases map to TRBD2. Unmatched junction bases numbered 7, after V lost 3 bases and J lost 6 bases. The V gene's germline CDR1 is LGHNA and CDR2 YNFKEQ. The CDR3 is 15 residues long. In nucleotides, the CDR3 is TGTGCCAGCAGCCAGGAGAGCGGGAGTTCCAATGAGCAGTTCTTC. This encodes CASSQESGSSNEQFF.

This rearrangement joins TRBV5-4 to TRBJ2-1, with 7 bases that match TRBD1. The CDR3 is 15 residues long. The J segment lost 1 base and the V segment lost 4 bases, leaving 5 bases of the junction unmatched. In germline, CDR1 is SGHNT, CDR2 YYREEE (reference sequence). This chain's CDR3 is CASSPRRGSYNEQFF. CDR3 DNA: TGTGCCAGCAGCCCTCGCAGGGGGTCCTACAATGAGCAGTTCTTC.

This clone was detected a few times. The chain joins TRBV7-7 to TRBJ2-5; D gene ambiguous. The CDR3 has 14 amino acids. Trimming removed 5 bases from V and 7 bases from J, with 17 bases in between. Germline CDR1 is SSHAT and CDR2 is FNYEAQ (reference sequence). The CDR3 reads CASSALRTVGTQYF. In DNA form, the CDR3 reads TGTGCCAGCAGCGCTTTGAGGACGGTTGGGACCCAGTACTTC.

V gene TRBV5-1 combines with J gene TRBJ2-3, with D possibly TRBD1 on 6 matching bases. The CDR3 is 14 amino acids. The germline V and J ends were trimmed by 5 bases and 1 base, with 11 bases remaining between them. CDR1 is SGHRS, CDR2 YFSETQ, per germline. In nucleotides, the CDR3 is TGCGCCAGCAGGAATTACAGGGGCACAGATACGCAGTATTTT. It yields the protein CASRNYRGTDTQYF.

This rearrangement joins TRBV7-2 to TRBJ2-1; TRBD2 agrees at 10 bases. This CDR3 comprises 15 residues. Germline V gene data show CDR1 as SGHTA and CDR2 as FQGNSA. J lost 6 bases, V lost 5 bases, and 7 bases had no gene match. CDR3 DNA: TGTGCCAGCAGCGCGACTAGCGGGTTAGTCAATGAGCAGTTCTTC. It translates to CASSATSGLVNEQFF. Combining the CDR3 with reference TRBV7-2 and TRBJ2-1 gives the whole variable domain GAGVSQSPSNKVTEKGKDVELRCDPISGHTALYWYRQSLGQGLEFLIYFQGNSAPDKSGLPSDRFSAERTGGSVSTLTIQRTQQEDSAVYLCASSATSGLVNEQFFGPGTRLTVL.

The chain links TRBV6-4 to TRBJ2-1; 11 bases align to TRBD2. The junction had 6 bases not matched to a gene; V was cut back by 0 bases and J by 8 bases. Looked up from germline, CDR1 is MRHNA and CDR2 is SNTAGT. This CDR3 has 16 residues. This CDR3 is CASSDSSSGRGDEQFF. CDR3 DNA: TGTGCCAGCAGTGACTCGAGTAGCGGGAGGGGGGATGAGCAGTTCTTC.

The CDR3 bases are TGTGCCAGCAGTTTGTGGTCGAGCGGGAGTCGTTACGAGCAGTACTTC. Amino acid sequence: CASSLWSSGSRYEQYF. The chain has TRBV27 and TRBJ2-7, with 8 bases identical to TRBD2. The CDR3 totals 16 residues. With 3 bases clipped from V and 4 bases from J, the junction kept 11 bases outside the gene matches. The germline CDR1 and CDR2 sequences are MNHEY and SMNVEV (reference sequence).

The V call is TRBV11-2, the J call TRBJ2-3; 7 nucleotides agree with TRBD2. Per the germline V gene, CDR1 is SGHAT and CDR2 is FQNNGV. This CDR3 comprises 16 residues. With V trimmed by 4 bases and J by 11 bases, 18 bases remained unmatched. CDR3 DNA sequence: TGTGCCAGCAGCTCCAGTGCTGGGCTAGCGGACACAAGGCAGTATTTT. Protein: CASSSSAGLADTRQYF. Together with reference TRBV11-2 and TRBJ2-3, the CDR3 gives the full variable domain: EAGVAQSPRYKIIEKRQSVAFWCNPISGHATLYWYQQILGQGPKLLIQFQNNGVVDDSQLPKDRFSAERLKGVDSTLKIQPAKLEDSAVYLCASSSSAGLADTRQYFGPGTRLTVL.

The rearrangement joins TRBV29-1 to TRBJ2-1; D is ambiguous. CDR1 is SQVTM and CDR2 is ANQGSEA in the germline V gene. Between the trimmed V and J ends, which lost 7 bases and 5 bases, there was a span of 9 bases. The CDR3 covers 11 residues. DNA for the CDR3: TGCAGCGGAAATATGAACAATGAGCAGTTCTTC. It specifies CSGNMNNEQFF.

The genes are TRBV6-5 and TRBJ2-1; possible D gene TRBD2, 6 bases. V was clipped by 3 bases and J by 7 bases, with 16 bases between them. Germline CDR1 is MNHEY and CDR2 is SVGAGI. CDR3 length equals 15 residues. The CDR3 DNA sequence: TGTGCCAGCAGTTATGGCCCGGGAGCGTATAATGAGCAGTTCTTC. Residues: CASSYGPGAYNEQFF.

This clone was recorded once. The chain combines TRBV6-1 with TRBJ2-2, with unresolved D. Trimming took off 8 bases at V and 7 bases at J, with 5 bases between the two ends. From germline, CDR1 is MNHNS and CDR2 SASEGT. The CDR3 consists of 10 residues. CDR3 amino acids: CASRHGELFF. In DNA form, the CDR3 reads TGTGCCAGCCGGCACGGGGAGCTGTTTTTT.

The CDR3 sequence: CASNMAVNYEQYF. CDR3 DNA: TGTGCCAGTAATATGGCGGTGAACTACGAGCAGTACTTC. V gene TRBV19 combines with J gene TRBJ2-7; no definite D call. The V gene lost 7 bases and the J gene lost 3 bases, with 13 bases spanning the gap. The CDR3 loop spans 13 amino acids. Germline V gene data show CDR1 as LNHDA and CDR2 as SQIVND (reference sequence).

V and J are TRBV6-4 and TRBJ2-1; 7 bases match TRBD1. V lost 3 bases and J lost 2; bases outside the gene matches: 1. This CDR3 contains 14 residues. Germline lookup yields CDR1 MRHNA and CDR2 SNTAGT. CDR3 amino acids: CASSEGGAYNEQFF. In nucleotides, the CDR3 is TGTGCCAGCAGTGAAGGGGGCGCCTACAATGAGCAGTTCTTC.

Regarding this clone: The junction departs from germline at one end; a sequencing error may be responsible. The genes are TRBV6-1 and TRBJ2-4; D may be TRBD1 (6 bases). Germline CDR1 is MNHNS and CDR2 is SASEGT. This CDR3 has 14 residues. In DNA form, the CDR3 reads TGTGCCAGCAGTGAACCCGCCACACGAGGGGGAATGGACTTC. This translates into CASSEPATRGGMDF.

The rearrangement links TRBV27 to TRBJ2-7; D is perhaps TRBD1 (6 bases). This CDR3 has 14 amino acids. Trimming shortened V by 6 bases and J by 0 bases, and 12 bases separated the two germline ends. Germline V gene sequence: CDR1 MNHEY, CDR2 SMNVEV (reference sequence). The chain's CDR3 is CASRGTGISYEQYF. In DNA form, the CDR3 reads TGTGCCAGCAGGGGAACAGGGATCTCCTACGAGCAGTACTTC.

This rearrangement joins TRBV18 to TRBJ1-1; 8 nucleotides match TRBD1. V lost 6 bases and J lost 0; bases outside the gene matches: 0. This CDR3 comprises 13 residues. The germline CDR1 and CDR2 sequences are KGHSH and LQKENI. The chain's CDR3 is CASSGQVNTEAFF. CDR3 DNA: TGTGCCAGCTCGGGACAGGTGAACACTGAAGCTTTCTTT.

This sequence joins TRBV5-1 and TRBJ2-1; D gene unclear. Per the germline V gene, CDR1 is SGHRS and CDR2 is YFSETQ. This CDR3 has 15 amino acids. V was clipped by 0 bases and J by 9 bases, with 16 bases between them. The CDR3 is CASSLAGLQSGEQFF. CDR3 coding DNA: TGCGCCAGCAGCTTGGCGGGCCTACAGAGTGGTGAGCAGTTCTTC.

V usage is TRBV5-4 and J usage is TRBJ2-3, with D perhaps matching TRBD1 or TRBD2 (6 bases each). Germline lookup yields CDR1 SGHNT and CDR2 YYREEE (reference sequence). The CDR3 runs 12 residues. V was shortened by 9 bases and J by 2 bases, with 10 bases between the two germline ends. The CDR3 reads CAIRGPTDTQYF. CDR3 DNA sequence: TGTGCCATCCGGGGGCCCACAGATACGCAGTATTTT. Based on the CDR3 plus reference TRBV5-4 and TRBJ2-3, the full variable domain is ETGVTQSPTHLIKTRGQQVTLRCSSQSGHNTVSWYQQALGQGPQFIFQYYREEENGRGNFPPRFSGLQFPNYSSELNVNALELDDSALYLCAIRGPTDTQYFGPGTRLTVL.

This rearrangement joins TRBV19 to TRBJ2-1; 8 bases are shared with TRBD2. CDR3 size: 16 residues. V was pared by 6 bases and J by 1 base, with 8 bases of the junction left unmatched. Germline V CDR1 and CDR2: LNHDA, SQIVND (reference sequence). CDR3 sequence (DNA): TGTGCCAGTAGACGTGCCGGGACTAGGTCCTACAATGAGCAGTTCTTC. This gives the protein CASRRAGTRSYNEQFF.